One and the same sample provided the 10 T cell receptor beta chains below, sequenced in a study of identical twins. A single record per CDR3 protein comes from TCRdb applying MiXCR to the 5' RACE reads. The table shows about 690,000 distinct CDR3 sequences, with around 6% occurring only once. The sample consisted of naive T cells sorted from blood. Source of these receptors: a man aged 18-30 years in good health.

This clonotype was counted ten times or more. The rearrangement links TRBV5-1 to TRBJ2-1; D is possibly TRBD1 (6 bases). V lost 2 bases and J 5 bases, leaving 14 bases between the germline ends. Germline V CDR1 and CDR2: SGHRS, YFSETQ. The CDR3 is made up of 15 amino acids. The CDR3 loop reads CASSFAPGQNNEQFF. Here the CDR3 DNA reads TGCGCCAGCAGCTTTGCTCCGGGACAAAACAATGAGCAGTTCTTC.

The chain has TRBV6-5 and TRBJ2-1; 7 bases match TRBD1. J lost 5 bases, V lost 0 bases, and 7 bases had no gene match. CDR3 size: 16 residues. Germline CDR1 and CDR2: MNHEY and SVGAGI. The CDR3 protein is CASSYSQGVLNNEQFF. The CDR3 bases are TGTGCCAGCAGTTACTCTCAGGGGGTTCTAAACAATGAGCAGTTCTTC.

The sample holds many counts of this clonotype. The chain couples TRBV20-1 to TRBJ1-2, with 8 bases lining up with TRBD1. CDR1 DFQATT and CDR2 SNEGSKA come from the germline V gene (reference sequence). The J segment lost 4 bases and the V segment lost 3 bases, leaving 7 bases of the junction unmatched. CDR3 length equals 14 residues. CDR3 loop: CSASWTGPGYGYTF. The CDR3 coding sequence is TGCAGTGCTAGTTGGACAGGGCCAGGCTATGGCTACACCTTC.

The rearrangement joins TRBV6-1 to TRBJ2-5; TRBD2 matches 12 bases. CDR1 and CDR2 (germline): MNHNS, SASEGT. CDR3 length: 16 residues. The V gene end was trimmed by 10 bases and the J gene end by 5 bases; junction bases not matched to a gene: 14. In DNA, the CDR3 is TGTGCCACCGGGGGCCCTAGCGGGAGGGACTTGGAGACCCAGTACTTC. Its translation is CATGGPSGRDLETQYF.

This clonotype was counted between two and nine times. The chain combines TRBV6-5 with TRBJ2-7, with 7 bases aligning to TRBD1. Germline loops: CDR1 MNHEY, CDR2 SVGAGI. This CDR3 is built from 14 residues. Losses at the gene ends were 3 bases for V and 5 bases for J; bases not matched to a gene: 7. The CDR3 reads CASSYRGGQHEQYF. The CDR3 nucleotides read TGTGCCAGCAGTTATAGAGGGGGCCAGCACGAGCAGTACTTC.

This clonotype was observed many times. The chain employs TRBV29-1 and TRBJ2-7; 7 nucleotides line up with TRBD1. After removal of 6 bases from V and 4 bases from J, the junction contained 9 bases not matched to a gene. Germline lookup yields CDR1 SQVTM and CDR2 ANQGSEA. This CDR3 comprises 13 residues. CDR3 in DNA: TGCAGCGTAACGGGACAGCTGCCATACGAGCAGTACTTC. Its translation is CSVTGQLPYEQYF.

The sample holds many counts of this clonotype. The chain has TRBV29-1 and TRBJ2-3; D is perhaps TRBD2 (6 bases). Trimming stripped 4 bases from V and 2 bases from J, with 10 bases between. The CDR3 contains 13 residues. Germline lookup yields CDR1 SQVTM and CDR2 ANQGSEA. CDR3 residues: CSVGGVYTDTQYF. For the CDR3, the DNA is TGCAGCGTTGGCGGGGTTTACACAGATACGCAGTATTTT.

This clonotype was counted at least ten times. The chain recombines TRBV12-3 or TRBV12-4 with TRBJ1-2, with D maybe TRBD1 (6 bases). Trimming pared 5 bases from V and 7 bases from J, leaving 11 bases between. The CDR3 extends over 12 amino acids. Here the CDR3 DNA reads TGTGCCAGCAGTCAGGGGAGGGTTGGCTACACCTTC. Translation gives CASSQGRVGYTF.

This clonotype appeared a few times. CDR3 protein: CASSFGDLTYTQYF. Written as DNA, the CDR3 is TGTGCCAGCAGTTTCGGGGACCTTACATATACGCAGTATTTT. The gene calls are TRBV28 and TRBJ2-3; the D gene could be TRBD1 or TRBD2 (5 bases each). The V gene's germline CDR1 is MDHEN and CDR2 SYDVKM. V lost 3 bases to trimming and J lost 7 bases, with 14 bases between them. The CDR3 has 14 amino acids. Together with reference TRBV28 and TRBJ2-3, the CDR3 gives the full variable domain: DVKVTQSSRYLVKRTGEKVFLECVQDMDHENMFWYRQDPGLGLRLIYFSYDVKMKEKGDIPEGYSVSREKKERFSLILESASTNQTSMYLCASSFGDLTYTQYFGPGTRLTVL.

A note on this clonotype: A read error may account for a junction end that differs from germline. The chain uses TRBV14 and TRBJ2-7; D unresolved. The CDR3 totals 12 residues. Germline loops: CDR1 SGHDN, CDR2 FVKESK. The DNA of the CDR3 is TGTGCCGGCAGCCGAGACTCTTACCTTCAGTACTTC. This sequence encodes CAGSRDSYLQYF.